The T cell receptor (beta chain) under discussion was sequenced for a study of T cells after posttransplantation cyclophosphamide. Study conclusions and caveats: Tissue-infiltrating T cells from skin or gut overlapped little with blood T cells. After PTCy, TRB diversity resembled that of CNI/methotrexate controls.

Assay used: immunoSEQ multiplex PCR; TCRdb lists only in-frame clones, some missing. The data contain some 2,000 clones, roughly 94% of them singletons. For this clone: The antigen remains undetermined.

After removal of 5 bases from V and 2 bases from J, the junction contained 4 bases not matched to a gene. Germline values: CDR1 SGHVS, CDR2 FNYEAQ. The CDR3 sequence is 14 residues long. The related graft donor's blood sample was taken on the day of bone marrow donation. Cells defined as naive were viable CD3+CD4+ or CD3+CD8+ and CCR7+CD45RA+CD45RO-CD95-CD27+CD28+. This rearrangement joins TRBV7-6 to TRBJ2-3, with 7 bases identical to TRBD1. Input material: naive CD8+ T cells sorted from PBMCs. The sequence was obtained from a woman aged 55-75 years in good health, CMV-negative, and a related stem cell transplant donor. CDR3 region: CASSPGGLTDTQYF. CDR3 nucleotide sequence: TGTGCCAGCAGCCCAGGGGGTCTCACAGATACGCAGTATTTT. Full variable domain (missing parts from reference TRBV7-6 and TRBJ2-3): GAGVSQSPRYKVTKRGQDVALRCDPISGHVSLYWYRQALGQGPEFLTYFNYEAQQDKSGLPNDRFSAERPEGSISTLTIQRTEQRDSAMYRCASSPGGLTDTQYFGPGTRLTVL.